Described below is a single T cell receptor beta chain sequence and its context. This clonotype was picked up a small number of times. Its antigen is not yet known. A junction boundary mismatches the germline segment, possibly from a read error. Libraries came from PCR. The reads were generated on an Illumina HiSeq 2500. To reduce PCR and sequencing biases, unique molecular identifiers were incorporated into the TCR beta cDNA libraries. Per 1 to 10 million input T cells, approximately 500,000 cDNA molecules were obtained, such that each molecule approximated one T cell. Patient libraries were prepared and sequenced with the same protocol used for the earlier healthy control dataset. Samples belonging to the same batch were prepared together, multiplexed and sequenced on a shared HiSeq lane. Concerning the study's data processing: MIGEC handled the raw barcoded reads, throwing out single-read molecular identifier groups before consensus assembly and CDR3 extraction. Clonotype tables were post-analysed with VDJtools, and diversity was normalized by down-sampling all datasets to the smallest sample size. Repertoire overlap clustering matched CDR3 amino acid but not nucleotide sequences to correct batch-related cross-sample contamination. The public reads were run again by TCRdb, first through fastp at Q25 and then through MiXCR, and only productive beta chains were kept. One record per CDR3 amino acid sequence lists the most common genes and DNA. These V and J calls originate from TCRdb's pipeline instead of the authors' own analysis. This sample holds about 430,000 distinct CDR3 sequences; approximately 38% were observed only once. 6% to 9% of the sample comes from the top ten.

The sample originates from a study of post-analysis software for immune sequencing data (dated by TCRdb to about 2015). In terms of the full investigation: Disease courses on record covered relapsing-remitting, secondary progressive and progressive-relapsing multiple sclerosis, though some patients had no subtype annotation. Patient repertoires were compared against 10 to 12 previously published healthy control repertoires from donors aged roughly 6 to 28 years. A subset of samples was prepared in parallel using single-end sample barcoding, then pooled and co-amplified after Illumina adapter ligation.

From the germline V gene, CDR1 is MDHEN and CDR2 is SYDVKM. Including the terminal cysteine and phenylalanine, the CDR3 comprises 16 residues. Of all the DNA, just the CDR3 is kept, 48 bases in frame from base 1. Study-level results and caveats: Patients showed significantly higher frequencies than controls for several TRBV segments, among them TRBV5-6, TRBV5-1 and TRBV20-1. When samples were clustered directly using the F measure, samples prepared in the same batch co-clustered strongly, which prompted a batch-effect correction. The multiple sclerosis patient group was slightly younger than the control group. Normalized Chao1 diversity was significantly lower in multiple sclerosis patients than controls, suggesting substantial peripheral T-cell clonal expansion.

TCR beta repertoires were profiled from peripheral blood of approximately 13 young patients with multiple sclerosis to demonstrate the VDJtools post-analysis software. The multiple sclerosis patients were children and adolescents between about 6 and 16 years of age. The chain couples TRBV28 to TRBJ2-7, with the D gene too uncertain to name. This receptor was taken from a girl aged 2-10 years with multiple sclerosis. The specimen was blood. The CDR3: CASSLVFRPGIYGQYF. The nucleotide sequence reads TGTGCCAGCAGTTTAGTTTTCCGGCCCGGAATCTACGGGCAGTACTTC. With the rest looked up from the reference TRBV28 and TRBJ2-7 genes rather than sequenced, the full variable domain is DVKVTQSSRYLVKRTGEKVFLECVQDMDHENMFWYRQDPGLGLRLIYFSYDVKMKEKGDIPEGYSVSREKKERFSLILESASTNQTSMYLCASSLVFRPGIYGQYFGPGTRLTVT.